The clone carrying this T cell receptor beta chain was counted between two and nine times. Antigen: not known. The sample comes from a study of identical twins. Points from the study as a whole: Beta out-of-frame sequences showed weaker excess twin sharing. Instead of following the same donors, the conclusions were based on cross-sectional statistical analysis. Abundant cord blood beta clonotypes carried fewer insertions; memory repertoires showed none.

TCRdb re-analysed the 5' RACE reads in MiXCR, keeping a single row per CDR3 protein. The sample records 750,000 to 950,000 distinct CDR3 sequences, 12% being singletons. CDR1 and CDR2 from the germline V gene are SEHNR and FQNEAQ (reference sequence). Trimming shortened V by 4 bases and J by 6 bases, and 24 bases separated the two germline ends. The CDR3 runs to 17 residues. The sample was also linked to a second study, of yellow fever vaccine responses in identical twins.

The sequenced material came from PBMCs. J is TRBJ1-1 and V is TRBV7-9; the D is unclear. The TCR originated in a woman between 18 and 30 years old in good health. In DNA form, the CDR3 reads TGTGCCAGCAGCTCCGGAGGGCCTCAAGGAAGTCGGGCTGAAGCTTTCTTT. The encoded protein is CASSSGGPQGSRAEAFF.